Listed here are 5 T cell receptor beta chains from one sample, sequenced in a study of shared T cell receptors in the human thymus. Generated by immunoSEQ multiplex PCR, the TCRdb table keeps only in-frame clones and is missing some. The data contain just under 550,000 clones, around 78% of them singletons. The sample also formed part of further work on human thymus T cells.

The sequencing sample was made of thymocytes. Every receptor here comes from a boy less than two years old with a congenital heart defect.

DNA of the CDR3: TGTGCCAGCAGCTCCTACGGAGACAGAGGAATCTCCTACGAGCAGTACTTC. Protein product: CASSSYGDRGISYEQYF. The chain is built from TRBV5-6 and TRBJ2-7; D might be TRBD1 (5 bases). V was cut by 3 bases and J by 0 bases, with 19 bases left in between. There are 17 residues in the CDR3. The germline V gene encodes CDR1 SGHDT and CDR2 YYEEEE.

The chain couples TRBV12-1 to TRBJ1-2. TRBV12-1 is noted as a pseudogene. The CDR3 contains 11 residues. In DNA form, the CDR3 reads TGTGCCAGCAGCGTCGAGTATGGCTACACCTTC. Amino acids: CASSVEYGYTF.

CDR3 sequence: CASSLGVAGLPSTDTQYF. The CDR3 DNA reads as TGCGCCAGCAGCCTGGGGGTAGCGGGGCTACCTAGCACAGATACGCAGTATTTT. The rearrangement links TRBV4-1 to TRBJ2-3; 8 nucleotides agree with TRBD2. The CDR3 totals 18 residues. Trimming removed 4 bases from V and 0 bases from J; junction bases left unmatched: 12. CDR1 and CDR2 from the germline V gene are MGHRA and YSYEKL.

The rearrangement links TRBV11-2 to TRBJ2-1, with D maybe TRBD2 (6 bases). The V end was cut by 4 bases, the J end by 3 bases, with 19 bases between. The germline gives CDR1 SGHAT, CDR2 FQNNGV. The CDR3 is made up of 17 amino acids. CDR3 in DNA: TGTGCCAGCAGCTACCCCCCCGCAGCGGGCGACTACAATGAGCAGTTCTTC. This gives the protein CASSYPPAAGDYNEQFF.

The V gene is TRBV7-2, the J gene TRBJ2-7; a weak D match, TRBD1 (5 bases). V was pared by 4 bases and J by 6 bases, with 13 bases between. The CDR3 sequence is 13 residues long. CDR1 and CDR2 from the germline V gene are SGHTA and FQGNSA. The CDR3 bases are TGTGCCAGCAGCTCGACCCCAGGGCTCGAGCAGTACTTC. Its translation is CASSSTPGLEQYF.